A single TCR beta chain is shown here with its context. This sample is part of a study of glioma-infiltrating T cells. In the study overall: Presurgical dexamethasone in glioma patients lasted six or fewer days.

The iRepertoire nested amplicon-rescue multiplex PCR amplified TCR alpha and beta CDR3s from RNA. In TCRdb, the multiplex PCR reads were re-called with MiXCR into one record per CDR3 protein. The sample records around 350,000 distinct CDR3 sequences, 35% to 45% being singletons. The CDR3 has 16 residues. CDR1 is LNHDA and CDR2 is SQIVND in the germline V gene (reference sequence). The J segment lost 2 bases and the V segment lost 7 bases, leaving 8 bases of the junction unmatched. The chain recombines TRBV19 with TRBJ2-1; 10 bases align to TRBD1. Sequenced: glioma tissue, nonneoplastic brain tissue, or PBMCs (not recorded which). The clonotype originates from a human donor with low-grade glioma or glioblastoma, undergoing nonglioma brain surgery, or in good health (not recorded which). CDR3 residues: CASISPGQGPYNEQFF. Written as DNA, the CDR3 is TGTGCCAGTATATCGCCGGGACAGGGGCCCTACAATGAGCAGTTCTTC.